This TCR beta chain was recorded in a study of blood T cell repertoires in COVID-19. As for the study in general: Specimens from acute and convalescent COVID-19 originated in the United States, Italy and Spain. PBMCs, B-cell-depleted T cells, or T cells provided the cDNA or gDNA that made up the material.

The CDR3 is 15 amino acids. Germline CDR1 is MNHEY and CDR2 is SMNVEV (reference sequence). V gave up 5 bases and J gave up 5 bases, with 18 bases separating them. TCRdb's copy holds only in-frame clones and misses some; the assay was immunoSEQ multiplex PCR. The top ten hold 2% to 2.5% of the sample, which has 200,000 to 300,000 clones, roughly 82% seen once. The source of this sequence is a man aged 35 to 55 who had recovered from COVID-19. Sequencing input: peripheral blood. The genes are TRBV27 and TRBJ1-2; D call uncertain. For the CDR3, the DNA is TGTGCCAGCAGTGTGAACGGGGAGGGTTCTTATGGCTACACCTTC. This sequence encodes CASSVNGEGSYGYTF.